These 29 T cell receptor beta chains were sequenced from one sample in a study of response to subunit inactivated influenza vaccine. TCRdb re-analysed the RT-PCR reads in MiXCR, keeping a single row per CDR3 protein. This sample has about 780,000 distinct CDR3 sequences, with under 20% found just once. The material sequenced was PBMCs from blood, taken about 5 days after vaccination. These TCRs come from a man aged 45-65 years who received an inactivated influenza vaccine.

This clonotype was seen a few times. The chain employs TRBV12-3 or TRBV12-4 and TRBJ1-3, with D unclear. This CDR3 region has 16 residues. Trimming removed 1 base from V and 1 base from J, with 11 bases in between. The CDR3 DNA is TGTGCCAGCAGTTTAGTTCTGGCAGGATCTGGAAACACCATATATTTT. Translated: CASSLVLAGSGNTIYF.

The chain recombines TRBV6-5 with TRBJ2-1; TRBD1 matches 8 bases. V lost 8 bases to trimming and J lost 10 bases; unmatched junction nucleotides: 4. Germline V lookup: CDR1 MNHEY, CDR2 SVGAGI. The CDR3 is made up of 11 amino acids. The CDR3 nucleotides read TGTGCCAGCGGACAGGGTAGCGAGCAGTTCTTC. It translates to CASGQGSEQFF.

The V gene is TRBV20-1, the J gene TRBJ2-1; D call uncertain. Between the trimmed V and J ends, which lost 6 bases and 6 bases, there was a span of 18 bases. CDR1 and CDR2 from the germline V gene are DFQATT and SNEGSKA (reference sequence). CDR3 length: 14 amino acids. The DNA of the CDR3 is TGCAGTGCGAGCAAACTCGTCGCCGCCAATGAGCAGTTCTTC. Protein product: CSASKLVAANEQFF.

The chain couples TRBV4-3 to TRBJ2-7, with 13 bases lining up with TRBD2. The germline V gene encodes CDR1 LGHNA and CDR2 YSLEER. V lost 1 base and J lost 3; bases outside the gene matches: 3. This CDR3 spans 16 amino acids. The DNA of the CDR3 is TGCGCCAGCAGCCAAGGACTAGCGGGAGGTGTCTACGAGCAGTACTTC. Its translation is CASSQGLAGGVYEQYF.

The CDR3, as DNA: TGCAGTGCTACCGACTTACAGGGCCGGCCTGGGGCCAACGTCCTGACTTTC. Its translation is CSATDLQGRPGANVLTF. The rearrangement uses TRBV20-1 and TRBJ2-6, with D possibly matching TRBD1 (6 bases). Germline CDR1 reads DFQATT; CDR2 reads SNEGSKA (reference sequence). V was cut by 4 bases and J by 2 bases, with 18 bases left in between. The CDR3 has 17 amino acids.

The chain couples TRBV2 to TRBJ2-3, with D perhaps TRBD1 (5 bases). V lost 3 bases and J lost 2, with 15 bases in between. The CDR3 loop spans 16 amino acids. CDR1 and CDR2 (germline): SNHLY, FYNNEI. The CDR3 region has the DNA TGTGCCAGCAGTGATATAAGGGGCACCTTCACAGATACGCAGTATTTT. Its translation: CASSDIRGTFTDTQYF.

This clonotype turned up a few times. V usage is TRBV20-1 and J usage is TRBJ2-5; the match to TRBD2 covers 11 bases. Germline values: CDR1 DFQATT, CDR2 SNEGSKA (reference sequence). The length of the CDR3 is 14 residues. J gave up 1 base and V 6 bases, and 4 bases lay outside the gene matches. CDR3 coding DNA: TGCAGTGCGTTAGCGGGGGGGGTCCAAGAGACCCAGTACTTC. It is translated as CSALAGGVQETQYF.

The sample holds a few counts of this clonotype. The chain carries TRBV7-2 and TRBJ2-1; 10 bases are shared with TRBD2. Germline V CDR1 and CDR2: SGHTA, FQGNSA. Unmatched junction bases numbered 7, after V lost 5 bases and J lost 3 bases. The CDR3 covers 16 residues. Here the CDR3 reads CASSTSSGGFYNEQFF. CDR3 in DNA: TGTGCCAGCAGCACCTCTAGCGGGGGTTTCTACAATGAGCAGTTCTTC. Full variable domain (remainder filled in from reference TRBV7-2 and TRBJ2-1): GAGVSQSPSNKVTEKGKDVELRCDPISGHTALYWYRQSLGQGLEFLIYFQGNSAPDKSGLPSDRFSAERTGGSVSTLTIQRTQQEDSAVYLCASSTSSGGFYNEQFFGPGTRLTVL.

J is TRBJ2-7 and V is TRBV5-1, with 9 bases aligning to TRBD2. This CDR3 is 15 amino acids long. From germline, CDR1 is SGHRS and CDR2 YFSETQ. The V and J ends lost 7 bases and 1 base, in that order; junction bases with no gene match: 9. CDR3 sequence reads: CASHTGLARSYEQYF. CDR3 DNA: TGCGCCAGCCACACAGGACTAGCGCGTTCCTACGAGCAGTACTTC.

This clonotype was counted between two and nine times. The chain links TRBV12-3 or TRBV12-4 to TRBJ2-7; D is unclear. The CDR3 spans 13 residues. Trimming stripped 5 bases from V and 2 bases from J, with 10 bases between. CDR3 residues: CASSAAPPYEQYF. The CDR3 DNA is TGTGCCAGCAGTGCAGCGCCTCCCTACGAGCAGTACTTC.

The chain carries TRBV20-1 and TRBJ1-1, with 7 positions matching TRBD1. Germline CDR1 reads DFQATT; CDR2 reads SNEGSKA (reference sequence). With 6 bases clipped from V and 4 bases from J, the junction kept 8 bases outside the gene matches. CDR3 length: 13 residues. The CDR3 nucleotides read TGCAGTGCAAACGCGCAGGGGGGCACTGAAGCTTTCTTT. Protein sequence: CSANAQGGTEAFF.

This clonotype was counted at least ten times. The chain links TRBV10-3 to TRBJ2-7; D uncertain. The CDR3 is made up of 12 amino acids. V was clipped by 4 bases and J by 2 bases, with 6 bases between them. Germline V gives CDR1 ENHRY, CDR2 SYGVKD. CDR3 sequence reads: CAISAAPYEQYF. In nucleotides, the CDR3 is TGTGCCATCAGTGCAGCTCCCTACGAGCAGTACTTC.

This rearrangement joins TRBV14 to TRBJ2-1, with 8 bases that match TRBD1. CDR1 is SGHDN, CDR2 FVKESK, per germline. J lost 7 bases, V lost 4 bases, and 12 bases had no gene match. The CDR3 contains 16 residues. CDR3 in DNA: TGTGCCAGCAGCCCGCTAAGTCAGGGGGCGAGGAATGAGCAGTTCTTC. It codes for CASSPLSQGARNEQFF.

The chain employs TRBV12-3 or TRBV12-4 and TRBJ2-1; the match to TRBD2 covers 10 bases. The V segment lost 2 bases and the J segment 8 bases; nucleotides outside the gene matches: 3. The CDR3 runs 14 residues. The CDR3 DNA reads as TGTGCCAGCAGTTTAAGCGGGGGGGCCGATGAGCAGTTCTTC. Its translation is CASSLSGGADEQFF.

The J gene is TRBJ1-2, the V gene TRBV12-3 or TRBV12-4; no clear D. This CDR3 spans 13 amino acids. Between the trimmed V and J ends, which lost 3 bases and 6 bases, there was a span of 11 bases. The CDR3 region has the DNA TGTGCCAGCAGTTTCCTCCTACCGAATGGCTACACCTTC. Amino acids: CASSFLLPNGYTF.

This clonotype has more than one count but fewer than ten. V is TRBV7-9 and J is TRBJ2-7, with TRBD1 as a possible D gene (5 bases). Trimming pared 7 bases from V and 2 bases from J, leaving 18 bases between. Looked up from germline, CDR1 is SEHNR and CDR2 is FQNEAQ (reference sequence). The CDR3 is made up of 15 amino acids. The DNA of the CDR3 is TGTGCCAGCACCCCCTCAGGGTTAGGGCCCTACGAGCAGTACTTC. This translates into CASTPSGLGPYEQYF.

Written as DNA, the CDR3 is TGTGCCAGCAGTTACCCACGACTAGCGGGGACCTACGAGCAGTACTTC. This translates into CASSYPRLAGTYEQYF. This rearrangement joins TRBV6-2 or TRBV6-3 to TRBJ2-7, with 11 bases lining up with TRBD2. The CDR3 loop spans 16 amino acids. The trim removed 2 bases at V and 2 bases at J, leaving 5 bases unmatched. Germline loops: CDR1 MNHEY, CDR2 SVGEGT.

This clonotype was counted a few times. This sequence joins TRBV7-8 and TRBJ2-2; a weak D match, TRBD1 (6 bases). Per the germline V gene, CDR1 is SGHVS and CDR2 is FQNEAQ. CDR3 length: 14 residues. Trimming removed 4 bases from V and 7 bases from J, with 13 bases in between. The CDR3 protein is CASSSSGVGGELFF. The CDR3 nucleotides read TGTGCCAGCAGCTCCTCAGGGGTCGGCGGGGAGCTGTTTTTT.

This clonotype came up many times. V usage is TRBV5-1 and J usage is TRBJ2-1; D is uncertain. The germline gives CDR1 SGHRS, CDR2 YFSETQ. The V end lost 1 base, the J end lost 8 bases, and 13 bases lay between the germline ends. The CDR3 spans 14 residues. CDR3 bases: TGCGCCAGCAGCTTGAACGCAGGTAGCTATGAGCAGTTCTTC. Amino acid sequence: CASSLNAGSYEQFF. The full variable domain, in which reference TRBV5-1 and TRBJ2-1 provide the parts outside the CDR3, is KAGVTQTPRYLIKTRGQQVTLSCSPISGHRSVSWYQQTPGQGLQFLFEYFSETQRNKGNFPGRFSGRQFSNSRSEMNVSTLELGDSALYLCASSLNAGSYEQFFGPGTRLTVL.

The rearrangement joins TRBV18 to TRBJ2-6, with 7 bases lining up with TRBD2. Trimming at V came to 7 bases and at J to 0 bases, leaving 3 bases not matched to a gene. Germline V gene lookup returns CDR1 KGHSH and CDR2 LQKENI. CDR3 length: 15 amino acids. CDR3 amino acids: CASWEGFSGANVLTF. The CDR3 DNA reads TGTGCCAGCTGGGAGGGGTTCTCTGGGGCCAACGTCCTGACTTTC.

The V and J genes are TRBV28 and TRBJ2-5; the match to TRBD1 covers 9 bases. Germline values: CDR1 MDHEN, CDR2 SYDVKM. The V and J ends lost 7 bases and 8 bases, in that order; junction bases with no gene match: 5. There are 12 residues in the CDR3. The DNA for the CDR3 is TGTGCCAGCAAAGACAGGGGGTTAACCCAGTACTTC. As protein: CASKDRGLTQYF.

In this sample, this clonotype turned up a few times. J is TRBJ2-5 and V is TRBV7-9; D unresolved. Deletions cut 11 bases from V and 5 bases from J, with 12 bases between. Looked up from germline, CDR1 is SEHNR and CDR2 is FQNEAQ (reference sequence). The CDR3 covers 11 residues. CDR3 DNA sequence: TGTGCCGGCGGCGCTGGCGAGACCCAGTACTTC. It translates to CAGGAGETQYF. The whole variable domain, remainder taken from reference TRBV7-9 and TRBJ2-5, is DTGVSQNPRHKITKRGQNVTFRCDPISEHNRLYWYRQTLGQGPEFLTYFQNEAQLEKSRLLSDRFSAERPKGSFSTLEIQRTEQGDSAMYLCAGGAGETQYFGPGTRLLVL.

The rearrangement uses TRBV6-2 or TRBV6-3 and TRBJ2-1; D unclear. V was trimmed by 0 bases and J by 7 bases, leaving 13 bases between them. The CDR3 sequence is 15 residues long. Germline CDR1 and CDR2: MNHEY and SVGEGT. The CDR3 nucleotides are TGTGCCAGCAGTTACTCTAGGGCAGTAGGGAATGAGCAGTTCTTC. It encodes CASSYSRAVGNEQFF.

In its sample, this clonotype was seen many times. This sequence joins TRBV12-3 or TRBV12-4 and TRBJ2-5; a possible D gene is TRBD1 (7 bases). The CDR3 loop spans 15 amino acids. Trimming removed 5 bases at V and 2 bases at J, with 15 bases between. The CDR3 spells CASSLLTGRQETQYF. CDR3 DNA sequence: TGTGCCAGCAGTCTCTTGACAGGGAGGCAAGAGACCCAGTACTTC.

This clonotype appeared a few times. The chain employs TRBV6-2 or TRBV6-3 and TRBJ1-2; D gene ambiguous. Deletions cut 5 bases from V and 1 base from J, with 8 bases between. CDR3 length: 13 amino acids. Germline V gene data show CDR1 as MNHEY and CDR2 as SVGEGT. CDR3: CASSRSFNYGYTF. CDR3 nucleotides: TGTGCCAGCAGTCGATCCTTTAACTATGGCTACACCTTC.

This clonotype was seen ten or more times. The genes are TRBV5-1 and TRBJ1-4, with a tentative D call TRBD1 (6 bases). The V gene's germline CDR1 is SGHRS and CDR2 YFSETQ. The CDR3 length is 13 residues. V shed 5 bases and J shed 4 bases, with 9 bases lying between them. The CDR3 region is CASRQGDNEKLFF. In nucleotides, the CDR3 is TGCGCCAGCAGACAGGGCGATAATGAAAAACTGTTTTTT.

This clonotype was observed a handful of times. This chain connects TRBV20-1 to TRBJ1-1, with D unresolved. The V gene lost 1 base and the J gene lost 0 bases, with 9 bases spanning the gap. Looked up from germline, CDR1 is DFQATT and CDR2 is SNEGSKA (reference sequence). CDR3 size: 14 residues. CDR3 in DNA: TGCAGTGCTAGAGTATTAGGCCTGAACACTGAAGCTTTCTTT. It yields the protein CSARVLGLNTEAFF.

Points on this clonotype: At one end, the junction sequence differs from germline, possibly due to a read error. The chain employs TRBV20-1 and TRBJ2-3, with 9 bases that match TRBD2. CDR1 and CDR2 (germline): DFQATT, SNEGSKA (reference sequence). CDR3 length: 13 residues. DNA for the CDR3: TGCAGCCCCTGGGCGGGGGGGCCAAATACGCAGTTTTTT. It codes for CSPWAGGPNTQFF.

The genes are TRBV20-1 and TRBJ2-7; D tentatively reads TRBD1 or TRBD2 (5 bases each). The CDR3 has 15 residues. The V gene's germline CDR1 is DFQATT and CDR2 SNEGSKA (reference sequence). Deletions cut 0 bases from V and 6 bases from J, with 18 bases between. CDR3 region: CSARDLGTGSGEQYF. The CDR3 region has the DNA TGCAGTGCTAGAGATCTCGGGACCGGGTCGGGCGAGCAGTACTTC.